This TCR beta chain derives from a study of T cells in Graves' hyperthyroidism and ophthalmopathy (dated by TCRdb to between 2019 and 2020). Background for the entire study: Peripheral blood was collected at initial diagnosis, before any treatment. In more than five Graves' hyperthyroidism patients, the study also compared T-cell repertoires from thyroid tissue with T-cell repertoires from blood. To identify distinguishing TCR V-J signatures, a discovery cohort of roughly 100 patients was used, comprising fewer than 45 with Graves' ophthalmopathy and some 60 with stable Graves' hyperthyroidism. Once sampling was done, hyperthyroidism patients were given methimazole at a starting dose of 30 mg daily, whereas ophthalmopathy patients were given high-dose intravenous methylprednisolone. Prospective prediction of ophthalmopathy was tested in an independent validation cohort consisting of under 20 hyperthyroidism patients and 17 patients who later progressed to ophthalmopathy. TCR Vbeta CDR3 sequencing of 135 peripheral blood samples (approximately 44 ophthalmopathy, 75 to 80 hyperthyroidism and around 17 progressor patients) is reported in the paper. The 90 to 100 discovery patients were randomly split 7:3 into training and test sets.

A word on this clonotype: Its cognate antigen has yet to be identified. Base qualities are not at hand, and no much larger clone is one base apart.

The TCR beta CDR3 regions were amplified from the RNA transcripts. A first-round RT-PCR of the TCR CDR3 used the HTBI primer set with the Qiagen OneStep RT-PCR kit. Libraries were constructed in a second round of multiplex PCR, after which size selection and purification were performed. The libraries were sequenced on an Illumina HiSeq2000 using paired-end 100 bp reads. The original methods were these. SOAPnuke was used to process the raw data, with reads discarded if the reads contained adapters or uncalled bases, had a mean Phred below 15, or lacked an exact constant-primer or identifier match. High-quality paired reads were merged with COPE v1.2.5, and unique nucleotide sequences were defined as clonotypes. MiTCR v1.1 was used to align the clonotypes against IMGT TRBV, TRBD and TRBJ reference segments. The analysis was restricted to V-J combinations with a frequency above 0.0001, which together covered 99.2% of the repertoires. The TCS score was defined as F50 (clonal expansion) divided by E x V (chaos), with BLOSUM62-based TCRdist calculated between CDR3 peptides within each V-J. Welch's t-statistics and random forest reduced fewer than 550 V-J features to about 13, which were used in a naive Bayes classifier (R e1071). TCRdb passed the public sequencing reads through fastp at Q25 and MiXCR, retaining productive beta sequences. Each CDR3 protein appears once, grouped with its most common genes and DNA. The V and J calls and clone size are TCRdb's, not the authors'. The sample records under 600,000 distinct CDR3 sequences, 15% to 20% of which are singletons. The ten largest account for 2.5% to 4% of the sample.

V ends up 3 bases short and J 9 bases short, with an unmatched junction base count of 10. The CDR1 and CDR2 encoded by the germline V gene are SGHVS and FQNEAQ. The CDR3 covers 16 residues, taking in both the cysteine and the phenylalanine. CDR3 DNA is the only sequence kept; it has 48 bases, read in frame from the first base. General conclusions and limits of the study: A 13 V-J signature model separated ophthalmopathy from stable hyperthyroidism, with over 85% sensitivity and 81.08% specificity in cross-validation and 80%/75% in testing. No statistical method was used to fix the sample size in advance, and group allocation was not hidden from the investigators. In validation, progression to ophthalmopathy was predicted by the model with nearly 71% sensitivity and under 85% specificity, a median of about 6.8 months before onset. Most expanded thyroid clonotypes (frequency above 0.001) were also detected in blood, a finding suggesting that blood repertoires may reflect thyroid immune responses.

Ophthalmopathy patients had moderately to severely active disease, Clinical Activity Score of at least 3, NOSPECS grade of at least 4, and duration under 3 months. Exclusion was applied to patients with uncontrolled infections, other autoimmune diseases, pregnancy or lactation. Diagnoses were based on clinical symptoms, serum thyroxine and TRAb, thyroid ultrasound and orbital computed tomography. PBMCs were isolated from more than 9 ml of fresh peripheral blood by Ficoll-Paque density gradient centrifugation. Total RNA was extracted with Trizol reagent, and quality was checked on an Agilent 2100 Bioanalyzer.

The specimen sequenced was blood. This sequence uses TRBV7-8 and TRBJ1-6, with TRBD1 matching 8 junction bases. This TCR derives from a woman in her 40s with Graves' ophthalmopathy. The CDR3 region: CASSFRDRGGGSPLHF. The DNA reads TGTGCCAGCAGCTTCCGCGACAGGGGAGGCGGTTCACCCCTCCACTTT.